The T cell receptor (beta chain) under discussion was sequenced for a study of radiotherapy plus CTLA-4 blockade in lung cancer. Method: immunoSEQ multiplex PCR; TCRdb's copy keeps in-frame clones and lacks some. In the table there are about 100,000 clones, around 82% of which are singletons. The CDR3 spans 14 residues. Germline assignment: CDR1 SGHRS and CDR2 YFSETQ. V shed 1 base and J shed 4 bases, with 8 bases lying between them. Source: peripheral blood, taken from a patient treated with radiotherapy plus ipilimumab. This receptor was taken from a human donor with non-small cell lung cancer who had stable disease on radiotherapy plus ipilimumab. This chain links TRBV5-1 with TRBJ1-4; D gene ambiguous. This CDR3 reads CASSLSTINEKLFF. CDR3 sequence (DNA): TGCGCCAGCAGCTTGAGCACGATTAATGAAAAACTGTTTTTT.